A single sample gave rise to the 3 T cell receptor beta chains below, sequenced in a study of PD-1 blockade in classical Hodgkin lymphoma. Libraries were prepared by immunoSEQ multiplex PCR; TCRdb keeps only in-frame clonotypes and omits some of them. The repertoire has roughly 60,000 clones, 88% of them found once; the top ten carry less than 6.5%. The patients all showed relapse after autologous stem cell transplantation, while their brentuximab vedotin exposure varied. The source material was peripheral blood mononuclear cells (PBMCs), sampled before the second cycle of nivolumab. All receptors come from a human donor with classical Hodgkin lymphoma.

This clone was picked up one time. This specimen includes other DNA sequences encoding the same CDR3. The rearrangement links TRBV5-1 to TRBJ2-1; D call uncertain. CDR3 length: 14 residues. The V end was cut by 0 bases, the J end by 1 base, with 5 bases between. In germline, CDR1 is SGHRS, CDR2 YFSETQ. The CDR3 here is CASSLAQSYNEQFF. The CDR3 region has the DNA TGCGCCAGCAGCTTGGCACAATCCTACAATGAGCAGTTCTTC.

The chain uses TRBV27 and TRBJ1-1; D is perhaps TRBD1 (6 bases). CDR1 and CDR2 from the germline V gene are MNHEY and SMNVEV (reference sequence). This CDR3 has 17 residues. V was clipped by 6 bases and J by 3 bases, with 23 bases between them. CDR3 residues: CASRKLGQLSIDTEAFF. Written as DNA, the CDR3 is TGTGCCAGCAGGAAGCTAGGACAGCTAAGTATCGACACTGAAGCTTTCTTT.

The chain is built from TRBV7-9 and TRBJ2-2; 8 bases align to TRBD1. CDR1 is SEHNR and CDR2 is FQNEAQ in the germline V gene (reference sequence). After removal of 3 bases from V and 1 base from J, the junction contained 4 bases not matched to a gene. This CDR3 has 16 residues. The CDR3 sequence is CASSFLGTGNTGELFF. The CDR3 nucleotides are TGTGCCAGCAGCTTTCTAGGGACAGGGAACACCGGGGAGCTGTTTTTT.